Given below is one T cell receptor (beta chain) in context. The sample is drawn from a study of shared clonotypes between healthy human individuals. Free of recent acute infections or vaccinations, the donors were healthy HIV-negative adults. This table comes from immunoSEQ multiplex PCR, and its TCRdb copy is limited to in-frame clones, with some not included. There are some 2,000,000 clones in the sample; 85% to 95% occur only once, and roughly 0.13% lies in the top ten. Looked up from germline, CDR1 is LNHDA and CDR2 is SQIVND (reference sequence). The CDR3 is made up of 14 amino acids. Deletions cut 3 bases from V and 9 bases from J, with 17 bases between.

The chain recombines TRBV19 with TRBJ1-1; tentatively, D is TRBD1 (5 bases). This receptor was identified in a man younger than 35 in good health. Input material: naive CD4+ T cells sorted from blood. Indicated subset: CD45RA+ positively selected. The CDR3 loop reads CASSILGRDVKAFF. The CDR3 DNA is TGTGCCAGTAGTATTTTGGGCAGGGATGTGAAAGCTTTCTTT.